This T cell receptor (beta chain) was sequenced in a study of identical twins. TCRdb used MiXCR to reprocess the 5' RACE reads, holding one entry per CDR3 protein. Of roughly 1.6 million distinct CDR3 sequences listed, about 32% are singletons. The CDR3 loop spans 14 amino acids. V lost 2 bases, J lost 1 base, and 1 base stayed unmatched. CDR1 and CDR2 from the germline V gene are DFQATT and SNEGSKA (reference sequence). This clonotype was counted ten times or more. The sequence was obtained from a newborn girl in good health. The sample comprised cord blood. The chain couples TRBV20-1 to TRBJ2-1; TRBD2 matches 8 bases. CDR3 in amino acids: CSARSSGSYNEQFF. The CDR3 DNA is TGCAGTGCTAGATCTAGCGGGTCCTACAATGAGCAGTTCTTC.